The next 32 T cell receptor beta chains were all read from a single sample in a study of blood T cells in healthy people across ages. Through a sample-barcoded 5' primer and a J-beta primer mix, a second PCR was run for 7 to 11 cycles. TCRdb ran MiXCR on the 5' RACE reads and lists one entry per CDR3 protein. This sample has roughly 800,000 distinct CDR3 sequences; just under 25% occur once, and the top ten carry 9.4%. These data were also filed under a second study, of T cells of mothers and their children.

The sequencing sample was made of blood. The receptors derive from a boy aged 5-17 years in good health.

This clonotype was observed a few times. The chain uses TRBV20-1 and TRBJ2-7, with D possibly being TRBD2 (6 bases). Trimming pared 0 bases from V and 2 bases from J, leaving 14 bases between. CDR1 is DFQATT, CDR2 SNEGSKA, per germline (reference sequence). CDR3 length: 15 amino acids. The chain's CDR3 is CSARDPVAVTYEQYF. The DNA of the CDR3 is TGCAGTGCTAGAGATCCAGTAGCGGTAACCTACGAGCAGTACTTC.

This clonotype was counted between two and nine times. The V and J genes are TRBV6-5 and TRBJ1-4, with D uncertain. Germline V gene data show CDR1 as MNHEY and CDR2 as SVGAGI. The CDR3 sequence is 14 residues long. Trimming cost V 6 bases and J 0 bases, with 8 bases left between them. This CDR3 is CASRPESTNEKLFF. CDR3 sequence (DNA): TGTGCCAGCAGACCCGAATCAACTAATGAAAAACTGTTTTTT.

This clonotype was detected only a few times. CDR3 DNA: TGTGCCAGCAGCTTAGGAGGCGCGCGGGAGGTGCAGTACTTC. It yields the protein CASSLGGAREVQYF. V and J are TRBV7-2 and TRBJ2-7; the match to TRBD2 covers 8 bases. This CDR3 region has 14 residues. Germline lookup yields CDR1 SGHTA and CDR2 FQGNSA. V gave up 1 base and J gave up 9 bases; unmatched junction bases: 8.

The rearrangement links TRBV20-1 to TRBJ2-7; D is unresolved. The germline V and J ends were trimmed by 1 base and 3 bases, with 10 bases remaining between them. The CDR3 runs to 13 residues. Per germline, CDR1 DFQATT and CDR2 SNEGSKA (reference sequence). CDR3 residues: CSARADRDYEQYF. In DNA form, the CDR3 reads TGCAGTGCTAGAGCGGATCGTGACTACGAGCAGTACTTC.

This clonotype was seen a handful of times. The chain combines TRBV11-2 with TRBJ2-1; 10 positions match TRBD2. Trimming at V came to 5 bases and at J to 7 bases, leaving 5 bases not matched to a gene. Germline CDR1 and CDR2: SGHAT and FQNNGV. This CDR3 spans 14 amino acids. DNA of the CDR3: TGTGCCAGCAGCACTAGCGGGATGAGGAATGAGCAGTTCTTC. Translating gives CASSTSGMRNEQFF.

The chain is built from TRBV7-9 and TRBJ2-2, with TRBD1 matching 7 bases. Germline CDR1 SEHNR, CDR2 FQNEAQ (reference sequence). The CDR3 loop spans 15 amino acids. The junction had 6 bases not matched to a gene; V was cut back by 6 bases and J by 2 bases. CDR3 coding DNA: TGTGCCAGCAGAGACGGGACAGACAACACCGGGGAGCTGTTTTTT. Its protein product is CASRDGTDNTGELFF.

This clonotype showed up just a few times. The CDR3 coding sequence is TGTGCCAGCAGCCACCGGGACAGTGAAGAGACCCAGTACTTC. It encodes CASSHRDSEETQYF. The chain uses TRBV7-9 and TRBJ2-5, with 7 bases identical to TRBD1. The CDR3 totals 14 residues. J gave up 3 bases and V 5 bases, and 6 bases lay outside the gene matches. Germline values: CDR1 SEHNR, CDR2 FQNEAQ (reference sequence).

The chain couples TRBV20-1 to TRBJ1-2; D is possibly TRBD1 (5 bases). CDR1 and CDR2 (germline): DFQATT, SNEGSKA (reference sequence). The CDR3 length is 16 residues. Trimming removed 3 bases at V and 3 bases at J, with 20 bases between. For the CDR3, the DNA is TGCAGTGCTAGTGACCGGGGAAGGGGCGCGGACTATGGCTACACCTTC. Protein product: CSASDRGRGADYGYTF.

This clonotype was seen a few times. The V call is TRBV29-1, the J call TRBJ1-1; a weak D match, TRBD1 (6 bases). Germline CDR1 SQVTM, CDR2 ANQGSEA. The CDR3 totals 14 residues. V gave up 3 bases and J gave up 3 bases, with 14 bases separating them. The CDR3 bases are TGCAGCGTTGAGGGGGTAGGGGGGGACACTGAAGCTTTCTTT. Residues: CSVEGVGGDTEAFF.

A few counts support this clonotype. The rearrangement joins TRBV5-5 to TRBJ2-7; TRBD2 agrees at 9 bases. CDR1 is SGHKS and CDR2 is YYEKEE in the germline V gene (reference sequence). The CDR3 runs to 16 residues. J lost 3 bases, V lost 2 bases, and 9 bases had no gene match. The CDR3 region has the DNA TGTGCCAGCAGCTTTTACCCTAGCGGGGTAATCTACGAGCAGTACTTC. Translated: CASSFYPSGVIYEQYF.

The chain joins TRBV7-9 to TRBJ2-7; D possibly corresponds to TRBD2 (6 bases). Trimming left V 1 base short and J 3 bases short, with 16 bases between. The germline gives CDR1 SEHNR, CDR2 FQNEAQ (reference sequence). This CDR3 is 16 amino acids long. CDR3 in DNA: TGTGCCAGCAGCTTAGTGGCGGGGAAAGGAATCTACGAGCAGTACTTC. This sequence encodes CASSLVAGKGIYEQYF.

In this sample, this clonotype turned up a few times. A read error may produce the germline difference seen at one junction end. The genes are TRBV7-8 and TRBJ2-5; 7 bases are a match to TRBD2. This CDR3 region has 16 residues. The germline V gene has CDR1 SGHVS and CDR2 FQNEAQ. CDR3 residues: CASSPRSSGVGETQCF. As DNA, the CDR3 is TGTGCCAGCAGCCCCCGAAGCAGCGGGGTGGGGGAGACCCAGTGCTTC.

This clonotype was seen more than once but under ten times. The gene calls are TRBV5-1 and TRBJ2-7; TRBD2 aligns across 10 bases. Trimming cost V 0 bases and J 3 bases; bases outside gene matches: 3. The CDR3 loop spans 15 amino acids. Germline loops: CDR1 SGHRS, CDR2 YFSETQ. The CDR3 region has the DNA TGCGCCAGCAGCTTGGCCCCTAGCGGGGGCTACGAGCAGTACTTC. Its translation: CASSLAPSGGYEQYF.

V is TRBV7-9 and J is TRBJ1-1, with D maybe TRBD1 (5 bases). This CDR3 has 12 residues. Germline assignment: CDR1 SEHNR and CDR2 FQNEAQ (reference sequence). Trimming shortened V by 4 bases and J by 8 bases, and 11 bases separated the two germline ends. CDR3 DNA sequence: TGTGCCAGCAGCTGGAAAACAGGAGAAGCTTTCTTT. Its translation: CASSWKTGEAFF.

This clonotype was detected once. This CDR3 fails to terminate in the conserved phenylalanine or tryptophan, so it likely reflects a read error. This chain's CDR3 is CASSQLPVLAGADTQYL. The CDR3 DNA reads TGTGCCAGCAGCCAATTACCTGTACTAGCTGGGGCAGATACGCAGTATCTT. The gene calls are TRBV4-2 and TRBJ2-3, with D perhaps matching TRBD2 (6 bases). CDR1 and CDR2 from the germline V gene are LGHNA and YNFKEQ. V lost 2 bases, J lost 4 bases, and 19 bases lay in between. The CDR3 is made up of 17 amino acids.

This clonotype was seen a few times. The DNA for the CDR3 is TGTGCCATCAGTGAGTCAACTAGCGGGAGCTCCTACGAGCAGTACTTC. Translating it yields CAISESTSGSSYEQYF. The chain employs TRBV10-3 and TRBJ2-7; 11 nucleotides align to TRBD2. The length of the CDR3 is 16 residues. V lost 0 bases and J lost 0; bases outside the gene matches: 1. Germline V gene lookup returns CDR1 ENHRY and CDR2 SYGVKD.

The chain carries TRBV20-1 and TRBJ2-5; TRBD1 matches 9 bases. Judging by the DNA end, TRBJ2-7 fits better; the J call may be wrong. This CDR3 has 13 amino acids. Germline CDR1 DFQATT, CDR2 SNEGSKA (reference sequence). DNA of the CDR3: TGCAGTGCTAGCACCGGGACAGGGTACGAGCAGTACTTC. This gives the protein CSASTGTGYEQYF.

CDR3 nucleotide sequence: TGTGCCAGCAGCTTAGAGAGGGCGGCATCCTACGAGCAGTACTTC. This translates into CASSLERAASYEQYF. This rearrangement joins TRBV11-2 to TRBJ2-7; the D gene is possibly TRBD2 (5 bases). Trimming pared 0 bases from V and 1 base from J, leaving 10 bases between. Looked up from germline, CDR1 is SGHAT and CDR2 is FQNNGV. This CDR3 is 15 amino acids long.

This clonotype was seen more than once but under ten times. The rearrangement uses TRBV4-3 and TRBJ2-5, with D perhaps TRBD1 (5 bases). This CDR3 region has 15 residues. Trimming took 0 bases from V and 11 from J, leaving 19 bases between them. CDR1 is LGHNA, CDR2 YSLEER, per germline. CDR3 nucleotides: TGCGCCAGCAGCCAAGATCTGGCAGGGCCCCAGGAGCAGTACTTC. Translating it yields CASSQDLAGPQEQYF.

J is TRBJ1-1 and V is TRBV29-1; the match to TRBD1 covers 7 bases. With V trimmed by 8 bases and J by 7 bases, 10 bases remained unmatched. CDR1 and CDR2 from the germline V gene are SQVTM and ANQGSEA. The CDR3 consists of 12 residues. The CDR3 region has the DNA TGCAGCCCCAGAAGGGGGCCGGATGAAGCTTTCTTT. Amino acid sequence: CSPRRGPDEAFF.

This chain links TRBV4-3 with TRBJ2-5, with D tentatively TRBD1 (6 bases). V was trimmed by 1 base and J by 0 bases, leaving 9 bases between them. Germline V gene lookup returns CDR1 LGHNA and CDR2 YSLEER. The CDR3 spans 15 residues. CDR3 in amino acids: CASSQADRNQETQYF. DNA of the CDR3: TGCGCCAGCAGCCAAGCAGACAGGAACCAAGAGACCCAGTACTTC.

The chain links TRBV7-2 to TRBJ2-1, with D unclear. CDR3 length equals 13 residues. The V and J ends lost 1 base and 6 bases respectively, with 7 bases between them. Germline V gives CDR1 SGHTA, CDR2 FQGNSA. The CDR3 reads CASSLVFGNEQFF. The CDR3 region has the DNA TGTGCCAGCAGCTTAGTCTTCGGCAATGAGCAGTTCTTC.

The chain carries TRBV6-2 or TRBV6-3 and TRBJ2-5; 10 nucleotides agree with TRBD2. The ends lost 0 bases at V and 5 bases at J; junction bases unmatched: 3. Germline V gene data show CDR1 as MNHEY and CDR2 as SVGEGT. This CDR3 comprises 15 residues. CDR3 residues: CASSYSAGGPETQYF. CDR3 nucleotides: TGTGCCAGCAGTTACTCAGCGGGGGGGCCTGAGACCCAGTACTTC.

CDR3 sequence reads: CASSTRTLNEKLFF. For the CDR3, the DNA is TGTGCCAGCAGCACCCGGACGCTTAATGAAAAACTGTTTTTT. The chain combines TRBV7-6 with TRBJ1-4; D unresolved. Trimming cost V 5 bases and J 4 bases, with 11 bases left between them. The CDR3 consists of 14 residues. Germline values: CDR1 SGHVS, CDR2 FNYEAQ.

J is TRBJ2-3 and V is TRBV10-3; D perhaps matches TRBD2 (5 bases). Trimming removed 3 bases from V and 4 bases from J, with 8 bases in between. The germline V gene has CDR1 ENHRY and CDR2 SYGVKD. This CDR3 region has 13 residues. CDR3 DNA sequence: TGTGCCATCAGTGAAGAGGGATCAGATACGCAGTATTTT. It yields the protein CAISEEGSDTQYF.

The CDR3 loop is CSVRGILTDTQYF. The CDR3 nucleotides are TGCAGCGTGAGGGGGATCCTCACAGATACGCAGTATTTT. V usage is TRBV29-1 and J usage is TRBJ2-3, with a possible D match to TRBD1 (6 bases). The CDR3 has 13 residues. The V end lost 6 bases, the J end lost 2 bases, and 12 bases lay between the germline ends. Looked up from germline, CDR1 is SQVTM and CDR2 is ANQGSEA.

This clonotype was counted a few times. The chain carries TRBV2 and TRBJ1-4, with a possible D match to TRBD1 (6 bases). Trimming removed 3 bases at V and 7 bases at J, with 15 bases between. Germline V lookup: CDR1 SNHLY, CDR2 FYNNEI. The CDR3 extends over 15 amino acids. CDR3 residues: CASSDPNRVFEKLFF. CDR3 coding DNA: TGTGCCAGCAGTGATCCAAACAGGGTATTTGAAAAACTGTTTTTT.

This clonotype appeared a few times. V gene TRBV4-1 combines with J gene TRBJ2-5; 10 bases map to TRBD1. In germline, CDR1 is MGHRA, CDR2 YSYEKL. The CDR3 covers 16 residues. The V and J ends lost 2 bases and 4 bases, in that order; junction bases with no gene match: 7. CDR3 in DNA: TGCGCCAGCAGCCAATTCGGACAGGGGGATGGAGAGACCCAGTACTTC. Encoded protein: CASSQFGQGDGETQYF.

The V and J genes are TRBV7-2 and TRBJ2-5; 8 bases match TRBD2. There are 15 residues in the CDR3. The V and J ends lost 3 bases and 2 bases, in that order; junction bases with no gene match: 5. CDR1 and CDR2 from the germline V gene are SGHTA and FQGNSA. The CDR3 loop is CASSLMAGGQETQYF. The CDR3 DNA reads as TGTGCCAGCAGCTTGATGGCGGGGGGACAAGAGACCCAGTACTTC.

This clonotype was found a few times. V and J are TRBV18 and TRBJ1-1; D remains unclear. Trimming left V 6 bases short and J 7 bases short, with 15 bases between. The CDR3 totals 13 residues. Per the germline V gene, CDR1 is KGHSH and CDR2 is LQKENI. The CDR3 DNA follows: TGTGCCAGCTCCCAACGGGTTCCCGGTGAAGCTTTCTTT. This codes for CASSQRVPGEAFF.

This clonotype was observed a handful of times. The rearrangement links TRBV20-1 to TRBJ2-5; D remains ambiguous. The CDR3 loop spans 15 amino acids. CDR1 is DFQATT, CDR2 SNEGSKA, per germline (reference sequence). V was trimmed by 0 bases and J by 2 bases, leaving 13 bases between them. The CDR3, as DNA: TGCAGTGCTAGAGATAACCGCCAGCTTCAAGAGACCCAGTACTTC. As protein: CSARDNRQLQETQYF.

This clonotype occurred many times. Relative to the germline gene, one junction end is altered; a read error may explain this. The CDR3 sequence is CASSLGQTNTGELFF. The CDR3, as DNA: TGTGCCAGCAGCTTAGGACAGACGAACACCGGGGAGCTGTTTTTT. The chain couples TRBV5-1 to TRBJ2-2; D perhaps matches TRBD1 (6 bases). The CDR3 is 15 amino acids. CDR1 and CDR2 from the germline V gene are SGHRS and YFSETQ.